The 2 T cell receptor beta chains below all came from one sample that was sequenced in a study of control samples from healthy donors and cancer patients. Sequencing used immunoSEQ multiplex PCR; TCRdb keeps in-frame clones, though not all of them. The table shows approximately 170,000 clones, with approximately 94% occurring only once. Sequenced material: blood. All receptors come from a man aged 25 to 40 in good health.

This sequence joins TRBV18 and TRBJ1-2; 8 bases match TRBD1. Per the germline V gene, CDR1 is KGHSH and CDR2 is LQKENI. CDR3 size: 15 residues. V shed 3 bases and J 7 bases; nucleotides not matched to a gene: 10. Here the CDR3 reads CASSPPGDRTAGYTF. CDR3 nucleotide sequence: TGTGCCAGCTCACCGCCCGGGGACAGGACGGCTGGCTACACCTTC.

The chain carries TRBV11-2 and TRBJ1-1; 10 bases match TRBD1. The V gene's germline CDR1 is SGHAT and CDR2 FQNNGV. V was clipped by 7 bases and J by 5 bases; unmatched bases: 7. CDR3 length: 14 amino acids. The CDR3 protein is CASTRQGARTEAFF. The CDR3 region has the DNA TGTGCCAGCACACGACAGGGGGCGCGGACTGAAGCTTTCTTT.